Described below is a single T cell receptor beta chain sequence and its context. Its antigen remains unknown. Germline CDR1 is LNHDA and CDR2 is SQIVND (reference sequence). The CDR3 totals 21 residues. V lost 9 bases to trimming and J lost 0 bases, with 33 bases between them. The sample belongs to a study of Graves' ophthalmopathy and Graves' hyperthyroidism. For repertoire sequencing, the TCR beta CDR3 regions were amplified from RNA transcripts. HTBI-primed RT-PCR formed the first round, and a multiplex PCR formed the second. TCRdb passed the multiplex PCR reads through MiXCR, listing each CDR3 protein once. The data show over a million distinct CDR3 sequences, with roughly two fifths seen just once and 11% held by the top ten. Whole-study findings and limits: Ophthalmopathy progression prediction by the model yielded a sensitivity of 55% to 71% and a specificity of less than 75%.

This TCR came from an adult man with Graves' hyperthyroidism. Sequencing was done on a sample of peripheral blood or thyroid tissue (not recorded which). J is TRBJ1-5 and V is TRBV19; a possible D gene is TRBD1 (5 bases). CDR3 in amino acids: CASSPGPLDGEPTHSNQPQHF. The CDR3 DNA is TGTGCCAGCTCACCGGGACCCCTGGATGGTGAGCCGACTCATAGCAATCAGCCCCAGCATTTT.